The clone carrying this T cell receptor beta chain has just a few counts. What it binds is not known. TCRdb called the 5' RACE reads again in MiXCR, with one record for every CDR3 protein. This sample has more than 350,000 distinct CDR3 sequences, with roughly 9% found just once. The CDR3 spans 15 residues. V was clipped by 4 bases and J by 4 bases, with 14 bases between them. The germline gives CDR1 SNHLY, CDR2 FYNNEI. Healthy Caucasians made up all donors. This sample is drawn from a study of identical twins. Notes on the study in general: Excess sharing between twins was weaker in beta out-of-frame sequences. Partly confounded zero-insertion analyses could result from invariant MAIT and iNKT cells.

Sequenced sample: naive T cells sorted from blood. This clonotype was obtained from a woman aged 50 to 65 in good health. J is TRBJ2-1 and V is TRBV2; possibly TRBD1 or TRBD2 for D (5 bases each). The CDR3 loop is CASSVRDGPYNEQFF. CDR3 in DNA: TGTGCCAGCAGTGTTAGGGACGGTCCTTACAATGAGCAGTTCTTC. Filled out from reference TRBV2 and TRBJ2-1, the complete variable domain reads EPEVTQTPSHQVTQMGQEVILRCVPISNHLYFYWYRQILGQKVEFLVSFYNNEISEKSEIFDDQFSVERPDGSNFTLKIRSTKLEDSAMYFCASSVRDGPYNEQFFGPGTRLTVL.